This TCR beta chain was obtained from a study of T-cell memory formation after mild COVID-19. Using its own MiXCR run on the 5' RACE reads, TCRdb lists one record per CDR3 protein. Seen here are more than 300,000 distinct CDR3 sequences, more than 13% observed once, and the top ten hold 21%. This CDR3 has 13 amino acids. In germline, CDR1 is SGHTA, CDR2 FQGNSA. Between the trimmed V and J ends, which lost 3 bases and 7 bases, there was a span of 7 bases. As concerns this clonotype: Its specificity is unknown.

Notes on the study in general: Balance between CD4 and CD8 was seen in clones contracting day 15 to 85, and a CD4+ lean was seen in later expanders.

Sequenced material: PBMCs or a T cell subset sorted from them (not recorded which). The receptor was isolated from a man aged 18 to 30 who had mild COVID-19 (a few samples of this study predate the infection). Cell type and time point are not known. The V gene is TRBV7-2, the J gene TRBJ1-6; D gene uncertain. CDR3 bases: TGTGCCAGCAGCTTCGGAGGAAATTCACCCCTCCACTTT. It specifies CASSFGGNSPLHF.